The rows below give T cell receptor beta chains drawn from one sample of a study of OX40 agonist ivuxolimab in advanced cancers. Clones were sequenced by immunoSEQ multiplex PCR, and TCRdb holds only the in-frame ones, with some missing. The sample includes around 25,000 clones, 75% to 90% seen only once; the top ten take 16%. Sequencing used CD4+ or CD8+ T cells sorted from blood, obtained in a trial of the OX40 agonist ivuxolimab. The receptors derive from an adult with an advanced solid tumor such as melanoma, head and neck, liver or kidney cancer. Both conserved end residues are part of each CDR3.

TRBV5-1	TRBJ1-5	CASSEQGHPTQPQHF
TRBV6-6	TRBJ1-1	CASSYTDRGRTEAFF
TRBV19	TRBJ1-1	CASSKDRERIEAFF
TRBV19	TRBJ2-3	CASSPERLAGLDTQYF
TRBV11-3	TRBJ1-1	CASTPYILGNTEAFF
TRBV11-2	TRBJ2-1	CASSRSHNEQFF
TRBV27	TRBJ1-2	CASSAAGATTYGYTF
TRBV13	TRBJ2-1	CASSLTTGYYNEQFF
TRBV7-2	TRBJ1-3	CASSPRTDLTIYF
TRBV19	TRBJ2-5	CASSPRGDRPETQYF
TRBV21-1	TRBJ2-5	CASSSSGDRTPETQYF
TRBV5-1	TRBJ1-2	CASSVGQGLHGYTF
TRBV11-2	TRBJ2-1	CASSWDRGTNEQFF
TRBV27	TRBJ2-7	CASSFGRYYEQYF
TRBV19	TRBJ2-1	CASSRDRDSYNEQFF
TRBV7-3	TRBJ2-5	CASSQGLAEETQYF
TRBV5-6	TRBJ2-5	CAGGRRVDQETQYF
TRBV10-1	TRBJ2-2	CASTLSGTRSSTGELFF
TRBV19	TRBJ1-4	CASSLGQVVNEKLFF
TRBV6-1	TRBJ2-7	CASNRDRSYEQYF
TRBV5-1	TRBJ1-1	CASSSTGVTEAFF
TRBV11-3	TRBJ2-7	CASSPDGTSGGMEYF
TRBV18	TRBJ2-5	CASSPAGLGETQYF
TRBV5-6	TRBJ2-3	CASSFRLAGGTDTQYF
TRBV6-6	TRBJ1-1	CASRSIGAYTEAFF
TRBV4-1	TRBJ1-1	CASSQATGINTEAFF
TRBV6-5	TRBJ2-5	CASSYVALETQYF
TRBV4-3	TRBJ2-7	CASSQDLAGVGDEQYF
TRBV11-2	TRBJ2-2	CASSLPRDRGTGELFF
TRBV29-1	TRBJ2-5	CSVEDRGQGQGTQYF
TRBV29-1	TRBJ2-1	CSVDWTGGRNEQFF
TRBV7-6	TRBJ2-2	CASSFGQTNTGELFF
TRBV20-1	TRBJ1-1	CSGTGNTEAFF
TRBV29-1	TRBJ2-5	CSVAGQGIVKETQYF
TRBV18	TRBJ2-7	CASSLTSGREGEQYF
TRBV27	TRBJ1-2	CASSSPGGSNYGYTF
TRBV7-9	TRBJ1-1	CASSPQGTVNTEAFF
TRBV20-1	TRBJ1-3	CSASSGNTIYF
TRBV15	TRBJ1-2	CATSRDDRGNYGYTF
TRBV7-9	TRBJ2-2	CASSPRGGRAGELFF
TRBV7-3	TRBJ2-1	CASSLGGSGMGNEQFF
TRBV19	TRBJ2-7	CASSLTGTYEQYF
TRBV19	TRBJ1-2	CASSTGGTGEGNYGYTF
TRBV27	TRBJ1-5	CASSLSRDQPQHF
TRBV7-8	TRBJ2-7	CASSLAGSSGTKYF
TRBV27	TRBJ2-2	CASTLRGINTGELFF
TRBV7-3	TRBJ2-1	CASSLSGTTYNEQFF
TRBV19	TRBJ1-4	CASNLGQQIRGNEKLFF
TRBV11-2	TRBJ1-2	CASSLEWGDGYTF
TRBV7-9	TRBJ2-7	CASSSHTLGREQYF
TRBV11-3	TRBJ2-3	CASSALAGAADTQYF